One sample yielded the 13 T cell receptor beta chains listed below, sequenced in a study of shared clonotypes between healthy human individuals. In the naive CD8 group, cells lacked CD45RO and were positively selected for CCR7, so terminally differentiated effector memory CD45RA+ cells were left out. Using immunoSEQ multiplex PCR, the repertoire was profiled, and TCRdb retains in-frame clones only, with some absent. The data hold about 2 million clones, with approximately 94% observed a single time. What was sequenced was naive CD8+ T cells sorted from blood. Source of these receptors: a man aged 18 to 30 in good health.

This chain uses TRBV4-3 with TRBJ2-3; 11 bases line up with TRBD1. This CDR3 is built from 16 residues. Per the germline V gene, CDR1 is LGHNA and CDR2 is YSLEER. The V gene end was trimmed by 1 base and the J gene end by 6 bases; junction bases not matched to a gene: 6. The DNA of the CDR3 is TGCGCCAGCAGCCAAGGTACCGGGACAGGGGGTGATACGCAGTATTTT. Amino acids: CASSQGTGTGGDTQYF.

The chain has TRBV7-9 and TRBJ2-2, with 7 bases aligning to TRBD2. Germline V gene sequence: CDR1 SEHNR, CDR2 FQNEAQ (reference sequence). The CDR3 covers 16 residues. V lost 1 base to trimming and J lost 0 bases; unmatched junction nucleotides: 2. CDR3 residues: CASSLESGANTGELFF. Here the CDR3 DNA reads TGTGCCAGCAGCTTAGAGAGCGGGGCGAACACCGGGGAGCTGTTTTTT.

Worth noting for this clone: This sample includes further DNA sequences coding for the same CDR3. This chain links TRBV4-1 with TRBJ2-5, with a possible D match to TRBD2 (6 bases). Trimming left V 1 base short and J 4 bases short, with 7 bases between. The CDR3 runs 13 residues. The V gene's germline CDR1 is MGHRA and CDR2 YSYEKL. The DNA of the CDR3 is TGCGCCAGCAGCCAAGTTAGCGGAGAGACCCAGTACTTC. Amino acids: CASSQVSGETQYF.

A remark on this clone: Other DNA sequences in the sample encode the same CDR3. J is TRBJ1-1 and V is TRBV5-1; D is undetermined. There are 14 residues in the CDR3. CDR1 is SGHRS, CDR2 YFSETQ, per germline. The V gene lost 2 bases and the J gene lost 0 bases, with 8 bases spanning the gap. CDR3 in DNA: TGCGCCAGCAGCTTAACAGAGATGAACACTGAAGCTTTCTTT. Translated: CASSLTEMNTEAFF.

Worth noting for this clone: The sample has other DNA sequences that encode this CDR3 too. The chain uses TRBV30 and TRBJ2-5; D is unresolved. Germline-derived CDR1 and CDR2 are GTSNPN and SVGIG (reference sequence). The CDR3 runs to 13 residues. The V end was cut by 0 bases, the J end by 4 bases, with 9 bases between. The CDR3: CAWSVQWGETQYF. The CDR3 coding sequence is TGTGCCTGGAGTGTACAATGGGGAGAGACCCAGTACTTC.

The J gene is TRBJ2-3, the V gene TRBV4-1, with 8 bases aligning to TRBD2. J lost 3 bases, V lost 4 bases, and 9 bases had no gene match. CDR3 length: 16 residues. CDR1 MGHRA and CDR2 YSYEKL come from the germline V gene. This CDR3 reads CASSLRVSGITDTQYF. CDR3 nucleotides: TGCGCCAGCAGCCTAAGGGTTAGCGGGATTACAGATACGCAGTATTTT.

The J gene is TRBJ1-6, the V gene TRBV5-6; no clear D gene. Per germline, CDR1 SGHDT and CDR2 YYEEEE. CDR3 length equals 15 residues. The germline V and J ends were trimmed by 2 bases and 11 bases, with 17 bases remaining between them. In DNA form, the CDR3 reads TGTGCCAGCAGCTTAACAGTCGGCGGGTCGCCACCCCTCCACTTT. This sequence encodes CASSLTVGGSPPLHF.

The J gene is TRBJ2-3, the V gene TRBV7-2; perhaps TRBD1 as D (6 bases). V was pared by 8 bases and J by 3 bases, with 12 bases between. The V gene's germline CDR1 is SGHTA and CDR2 FQGNSA. The CDR3 sequence is 13 residues long. This CDR3 is CASQGPGTDTQYF. The CDR3 bases are TGTGCCAGCCAGGGGCCCGGGACAGATACGCAGTATTTT.

The DNA of the CDR3 is TGTGCCAGCAGCTTGGGAGTGACTAGCGGGGACTTCACAGATACGCAGTATTTT. It translates to CASSLGVTSGDFTDTQYF. The chain employs TRBV5-8 and TRBJ2-3; 11 bases are a match to TRBD2. The germline gives CDR1 SGHTS, CDR2 YDEGEE. The V and J ends lost 0 bases and 2 bases, in that order; junction bases with no gene match: 8. CDR3 length: 18 residues.

The CDR3 coding sequence is TGTGCCAGCAGCCAAGGACTGCGGACAGGGGACTACGAGCAGTACTTC. It codes for CASSQGLRTGDYEQYF. This sequence joins TRBV14 and TRBJ2-7, with 9 nucleotides matching TRBD1. The CDR3 is 16 residues long. CDR1 is SGHDN and CDR2 is FVKESK in the germline V gene. The ends lost 1 base at V and 3 bases at J; junction bases unmatched: 7.

The J gene is TRBJ1-1, the V gene TRBV5-1; D unclear. CDR3 size: 14 residues. V dropped 4 bases and J dropped 10 bases, with 20 bases sitting between them. The germline CDR1 and CDR2 sequences are SGHRS and YFSETQ. The CDR3 loop is CASSPRTVEDGAFF. CDR3 in DNA: TGCGCCAGCAGCCCACGGACGGTGGAGGATGGAGCTTTCTTT.

The J gene is TRBJ2-1, the V gene TRBV28; D gene unclear. This CDR3 contains 12 residues. The V end was cut by 5 bases, the J end by 3 bases, with 5 bases between. Germline CDR1 reads MDHEN; CDR2 reads SYDVKM. The CDR3 loop reads CASSPDYNEQFF. CDR3 nucleotides: TGTGCCAGCAGTCCCGACTACAATGAGCAGTTCTTC.

As to this clone: One end of the junction is discordant with germline, which a read error may explain. The chain combines TRBV28 with TRBJ2-7; 7 positions match TRBD2. Germline V gene lookup returns CDR1 MDHEN and CDR2 SYDVKM. The CDR3 runs 13 residues. CDR3 nucleotides: TGCGCCCATGGGGAGGGAGGCCCCTACGAGCAGTACTTC. Its translation is CAHGEGGPYEQYF.